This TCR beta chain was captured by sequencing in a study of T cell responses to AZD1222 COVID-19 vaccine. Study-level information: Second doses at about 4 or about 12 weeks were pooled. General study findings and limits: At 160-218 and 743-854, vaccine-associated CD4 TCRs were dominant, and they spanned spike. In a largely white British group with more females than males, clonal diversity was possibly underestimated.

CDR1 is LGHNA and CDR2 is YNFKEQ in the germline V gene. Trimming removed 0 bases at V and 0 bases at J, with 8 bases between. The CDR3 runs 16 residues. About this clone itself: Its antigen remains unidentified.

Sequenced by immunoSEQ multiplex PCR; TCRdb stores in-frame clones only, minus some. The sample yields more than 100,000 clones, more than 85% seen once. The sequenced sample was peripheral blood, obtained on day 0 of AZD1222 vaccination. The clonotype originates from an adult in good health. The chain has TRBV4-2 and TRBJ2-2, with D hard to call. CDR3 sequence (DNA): TGTGCCAGCAGCCAAGATCTTGGGGCGAACACCGGGGAGCTGTTTTTT. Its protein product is CASSQDLGANTGELFF.